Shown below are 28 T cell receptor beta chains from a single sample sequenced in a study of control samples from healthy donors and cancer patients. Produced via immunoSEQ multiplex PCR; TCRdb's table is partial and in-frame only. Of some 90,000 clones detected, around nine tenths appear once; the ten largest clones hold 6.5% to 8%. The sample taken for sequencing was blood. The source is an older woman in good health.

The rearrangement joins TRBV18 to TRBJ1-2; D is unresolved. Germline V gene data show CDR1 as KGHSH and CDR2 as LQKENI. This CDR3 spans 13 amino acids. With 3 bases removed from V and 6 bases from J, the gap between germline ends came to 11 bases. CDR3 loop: CASSPLVLDGYTF. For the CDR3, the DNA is TGTGCCAGCTCACCCTTGGTCCTGGATGGCTACACCTTC.

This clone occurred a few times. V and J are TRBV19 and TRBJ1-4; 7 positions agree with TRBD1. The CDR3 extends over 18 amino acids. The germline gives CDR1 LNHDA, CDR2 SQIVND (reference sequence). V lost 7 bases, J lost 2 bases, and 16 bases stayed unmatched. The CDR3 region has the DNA TGTGCCAGTAACCCGACAGGGACCCGCGCGGCGACTAATGAAAAACTGTTTTTT. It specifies CASNPTGTRAATNEKLFF.

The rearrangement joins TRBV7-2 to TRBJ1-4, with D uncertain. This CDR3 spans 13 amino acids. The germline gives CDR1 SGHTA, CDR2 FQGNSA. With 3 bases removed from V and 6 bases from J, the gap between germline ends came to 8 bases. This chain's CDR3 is CASSFDTDEKLFF. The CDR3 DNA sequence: TGTGCCAGCAGCTTCGACACAGATGAAAAACTGTTTTTT.

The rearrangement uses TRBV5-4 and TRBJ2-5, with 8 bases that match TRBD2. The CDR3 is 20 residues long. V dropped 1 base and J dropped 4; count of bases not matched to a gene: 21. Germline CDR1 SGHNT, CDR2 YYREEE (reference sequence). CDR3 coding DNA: TGTGCCAGCAGCTTGCCTGCCGGGACTAGACATAAATGGGATCGAGAGACCCAGTACTTC. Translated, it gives CASSLPAGTRHKWDRETQYF.

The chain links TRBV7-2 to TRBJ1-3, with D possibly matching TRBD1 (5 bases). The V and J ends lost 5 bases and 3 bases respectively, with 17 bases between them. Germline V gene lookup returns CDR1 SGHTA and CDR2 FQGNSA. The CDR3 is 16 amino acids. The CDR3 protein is CASSRRAGGFGNTIYF. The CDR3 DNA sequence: TGTGCCAGCAGCCGTAGGGCCGGGGGATTTGGAAACACCATATATTTT.

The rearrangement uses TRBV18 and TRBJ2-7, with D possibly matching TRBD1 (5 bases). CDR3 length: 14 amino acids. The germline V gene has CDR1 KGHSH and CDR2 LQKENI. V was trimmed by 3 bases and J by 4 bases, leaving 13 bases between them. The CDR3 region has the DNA TGTGCCAGCTCACCGGCCGGACAATCTTACGAGCAGTACTTC. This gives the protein CASSPAGQSYEQYF.

CDR3 protein: CASSWGGADTQYF. CDR3 DNA: TGTGCCAGCAGCTGGGGAGGGGCAGATACGCAGTATTTT. The chain links TRBV5-4 to TRBJ2-3; 7 positions match TRBD2. J lost 4 bases, V lost 3 bases, and 2 bases had no gene match. CDR3 length equals 13 residues. The germline gives CDR1 SGHNT, CDR2 YYREEE (reference sequence).

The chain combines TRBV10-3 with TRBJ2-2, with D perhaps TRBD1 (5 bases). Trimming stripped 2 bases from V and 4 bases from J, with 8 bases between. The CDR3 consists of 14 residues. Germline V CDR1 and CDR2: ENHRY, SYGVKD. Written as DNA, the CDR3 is TGTGCCATCAGTGAGGGACAAATCACCGGGGAGCTGTTTTTT. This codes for CAISEGQITGELFF.

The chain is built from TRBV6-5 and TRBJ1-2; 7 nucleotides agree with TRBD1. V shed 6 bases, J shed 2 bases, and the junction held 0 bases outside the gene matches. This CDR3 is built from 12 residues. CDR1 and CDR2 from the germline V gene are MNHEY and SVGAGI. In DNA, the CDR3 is TGTGCCAGCAGGGGACAGAACTATGGCTACACCTTC. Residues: CASRGQNYGYTF.

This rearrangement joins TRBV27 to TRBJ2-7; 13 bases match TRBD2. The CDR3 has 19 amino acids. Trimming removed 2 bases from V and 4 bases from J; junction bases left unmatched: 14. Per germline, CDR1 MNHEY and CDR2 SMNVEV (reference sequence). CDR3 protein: CASSLGTSGKRALRYEQYF. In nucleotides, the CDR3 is TGTGCCAGCAGTTTAGGGACTAGCGGGAAAAGGGCCCTACGTTACGAGCAGTACTTC.

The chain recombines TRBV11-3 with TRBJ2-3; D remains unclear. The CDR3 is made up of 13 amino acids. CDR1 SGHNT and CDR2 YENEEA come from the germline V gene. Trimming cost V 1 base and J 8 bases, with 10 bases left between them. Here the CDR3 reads CASSLVPAATQYF. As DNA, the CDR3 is TGTGCCAGCAGCTTAGTTCCGGCCGCTACGCAGTATTTT.

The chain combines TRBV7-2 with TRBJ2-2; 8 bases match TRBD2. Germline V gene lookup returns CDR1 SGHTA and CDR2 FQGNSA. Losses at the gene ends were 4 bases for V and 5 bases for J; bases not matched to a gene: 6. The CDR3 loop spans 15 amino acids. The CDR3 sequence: CASSSSGLGTGELFF. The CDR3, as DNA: TGTGCCAGCAGCTCTAGCGGGTTGGGGACCGGGGAGCTGTTTTTT.

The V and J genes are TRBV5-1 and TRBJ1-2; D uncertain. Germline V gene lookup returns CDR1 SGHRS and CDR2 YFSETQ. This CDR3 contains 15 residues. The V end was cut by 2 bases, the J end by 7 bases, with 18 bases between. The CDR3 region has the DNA TGCGCCAGCAGCTTCCCTAACCCTACCCCTGGTGGCTACACCTTC. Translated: CASSFPNPTPGGYTF.

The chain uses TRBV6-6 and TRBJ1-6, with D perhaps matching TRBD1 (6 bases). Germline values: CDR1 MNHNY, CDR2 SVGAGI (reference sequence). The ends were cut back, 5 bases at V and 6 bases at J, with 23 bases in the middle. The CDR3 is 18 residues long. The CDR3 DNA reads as TGTGCCAGCAGTCCAAAACAGGGATTCGAGGGGATTAATTCACCCCTCCACTTT. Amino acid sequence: CASSPKQGFEGINSPLHF.

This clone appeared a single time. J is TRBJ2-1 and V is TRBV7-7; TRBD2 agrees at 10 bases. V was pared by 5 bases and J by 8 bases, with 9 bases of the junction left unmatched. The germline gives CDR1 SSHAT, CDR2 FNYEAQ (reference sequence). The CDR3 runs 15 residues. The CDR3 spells CASSHTTSGIDEQFF. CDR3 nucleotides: TGTGCCAGCAGCCATACAACTAGCGGGATCGATGAGCAGTTCTTC.

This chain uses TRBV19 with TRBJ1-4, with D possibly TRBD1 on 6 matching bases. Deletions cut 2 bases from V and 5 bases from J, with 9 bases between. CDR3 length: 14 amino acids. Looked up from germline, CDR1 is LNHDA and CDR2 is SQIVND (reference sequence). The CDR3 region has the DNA TGTGCCAGTAGTATACGGGACACGAATGAAAAACTGTTTTTT. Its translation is CASSIRDTNEKLFF.

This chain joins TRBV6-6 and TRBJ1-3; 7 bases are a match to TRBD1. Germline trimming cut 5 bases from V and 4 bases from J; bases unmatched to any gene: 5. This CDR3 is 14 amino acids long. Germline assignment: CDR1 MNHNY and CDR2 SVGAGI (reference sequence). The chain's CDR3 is CASSPGTAGNTIYF. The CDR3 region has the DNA TGTGCCAGCAGTCCGGGGACAGCAGGAAACACCATATATTTT.

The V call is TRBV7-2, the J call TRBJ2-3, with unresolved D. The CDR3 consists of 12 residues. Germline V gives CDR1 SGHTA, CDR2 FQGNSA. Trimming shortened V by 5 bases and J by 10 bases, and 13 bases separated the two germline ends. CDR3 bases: TGTGCCAGCAGCAGGGTCGGAGTTGCGCAGTATTTT. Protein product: CASSRVGVAQYF.

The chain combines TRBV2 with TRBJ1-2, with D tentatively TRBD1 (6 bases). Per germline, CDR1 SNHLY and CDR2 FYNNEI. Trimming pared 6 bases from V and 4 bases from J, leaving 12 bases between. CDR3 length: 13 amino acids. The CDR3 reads CASRTDSLYGYTF. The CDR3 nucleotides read TGTGCCAGCAGAACGGACAGCCTCTATGGCTACACCTTC.

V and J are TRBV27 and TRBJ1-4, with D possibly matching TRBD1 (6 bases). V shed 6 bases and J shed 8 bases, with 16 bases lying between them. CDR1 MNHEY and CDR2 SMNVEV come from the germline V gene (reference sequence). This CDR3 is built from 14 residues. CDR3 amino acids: CASREGGFREKLFF. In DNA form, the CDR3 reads TGTGCCAGCAGGGAAGGGGGGTTTCGAGAAAAACTGTTTTTT.

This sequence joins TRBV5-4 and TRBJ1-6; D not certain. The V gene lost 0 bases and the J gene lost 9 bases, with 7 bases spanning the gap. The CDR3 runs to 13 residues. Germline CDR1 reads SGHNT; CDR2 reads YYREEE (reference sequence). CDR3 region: CASSLETVSPLHF. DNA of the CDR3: TGTGCCAGCAGCTTGGAAACCGTTTCACCCCTCCACTTT.

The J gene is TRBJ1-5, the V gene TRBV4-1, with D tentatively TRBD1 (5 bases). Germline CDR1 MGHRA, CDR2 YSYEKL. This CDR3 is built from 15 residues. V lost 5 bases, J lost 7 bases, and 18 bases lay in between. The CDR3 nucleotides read TGCGCCAGCAGCACCTCCAGGGAGGTCGGGCAGCCCCAGCATTTT. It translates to CASSTSREVGQPQHF.

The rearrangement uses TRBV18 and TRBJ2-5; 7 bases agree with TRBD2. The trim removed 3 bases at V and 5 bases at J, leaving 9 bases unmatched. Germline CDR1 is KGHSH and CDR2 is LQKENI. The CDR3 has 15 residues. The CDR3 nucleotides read TGTGCCAGCTCACCCCTGGGAGGGGCCGCGGAGACCCAGTACTTC. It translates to CASSPLGGAAETQYF. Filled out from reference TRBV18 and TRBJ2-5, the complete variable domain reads NAGVMQNPRHLVRRRGQEARLRCSPMKGHSHVYWYRQLPEEGLKFMVYLQKENIIDESGMPKERFSAEFPKEGPSILRIQQVVRGDSAAYFCASSPLGGAAETQYFGPGTRLLVL.

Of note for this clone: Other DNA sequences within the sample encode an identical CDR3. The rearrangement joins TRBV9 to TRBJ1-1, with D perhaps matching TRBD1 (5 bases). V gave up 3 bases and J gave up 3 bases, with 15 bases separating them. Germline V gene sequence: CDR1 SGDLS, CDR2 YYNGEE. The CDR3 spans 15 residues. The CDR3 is CASSAGGDGYTEAFF. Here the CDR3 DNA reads TGTGCCAGCAGCGCGGGGGGTGACGGGTACACTGAAGCTTTCTTT.

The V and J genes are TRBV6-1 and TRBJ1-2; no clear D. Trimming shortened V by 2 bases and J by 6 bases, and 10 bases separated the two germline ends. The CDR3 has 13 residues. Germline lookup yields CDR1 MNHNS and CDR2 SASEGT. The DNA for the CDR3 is TGTGCCAGCAGTGAAACAACGACCGATGGCTACACCTTC. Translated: CASSETTTDGYTF.

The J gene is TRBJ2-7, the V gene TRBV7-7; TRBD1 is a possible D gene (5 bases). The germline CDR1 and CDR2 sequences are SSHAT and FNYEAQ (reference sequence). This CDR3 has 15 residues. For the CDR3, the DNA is TGTGTTAGCAGCTTAGGGGCAGAGCCCACCTACGAGCAGTACTTC. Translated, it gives CVSSLGAEPTYEQYF.

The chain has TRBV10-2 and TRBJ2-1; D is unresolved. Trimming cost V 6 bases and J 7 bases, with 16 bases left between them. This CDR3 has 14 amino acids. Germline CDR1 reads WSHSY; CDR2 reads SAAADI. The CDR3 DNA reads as TGCGCCAGCAGAGCCCTAAGCCAATGGAATGAGCAGTTCTTC. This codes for CASRALSQWNEQFF.

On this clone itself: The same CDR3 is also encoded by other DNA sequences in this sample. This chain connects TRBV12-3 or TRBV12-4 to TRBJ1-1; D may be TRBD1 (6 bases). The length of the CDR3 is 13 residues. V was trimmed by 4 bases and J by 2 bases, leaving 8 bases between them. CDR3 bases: TGTGCCAGCAGTTGGACAGTCAACACTGAAGCTTTCTTT. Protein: CASSWTVNTEAFF.